This T cell receptor (beta chain) emerged from a study of blood T cell repertoires in COVID-19. About the study: Collection of acute and convalescent COVID-19 samples took place in the United States, Italy and Spain. T cells, B-cell-depleted T cells, or PBMCs provided the cDNA or gDNA that served as material.

In the original workflow: Reference gene primer amplification gave nucleated cell count estimates. Generated by immunoSEQ multiplex PCR, the TCRdb table keeps only in-frame clones and is missing some. V and J calls and clone size follow that table, whereas D and trimming were derived from the DNA. Of under 130,000 clones in the sample, around 82% were seen once. CDR1 is SGHVS and CDR2 is FNYEAQ in the germline V gene. The CDR3 loop spans 18 amino acids. Trimming pared 5 bases from V and 3 bases from J, leaving 23 bases between. The clonotype was recovered from a human donor in a cohort sampled during active or convalescent COVID-19. The genes are TRBV7-6 and TRBJ1-5, with D perhaps matching TRBD1 (5 bases). Sequenced input: peripheral blood. The DNA of the CDR3 is TGTGCCAGCAGCCTAGGTGGATGGGGCTTAGGATTCAATCAGCCCCAGCATTTT. This translates into CASSLGGWGLGFNQPQHF. The full variable domain, its missing parts supplied by reference TRBV7-6 and TRBJ1-5, is GAGVSQSPRYKVTKRGQDVALRCDPISGHVSLYWYRQALGQGPEFLTYFNYEAQQDKSGLPNDRFSAERPEGSISTLTIQRTEQRDSAMYRCASSLGGWGLGFNQPQHFGDGTRLSIL.